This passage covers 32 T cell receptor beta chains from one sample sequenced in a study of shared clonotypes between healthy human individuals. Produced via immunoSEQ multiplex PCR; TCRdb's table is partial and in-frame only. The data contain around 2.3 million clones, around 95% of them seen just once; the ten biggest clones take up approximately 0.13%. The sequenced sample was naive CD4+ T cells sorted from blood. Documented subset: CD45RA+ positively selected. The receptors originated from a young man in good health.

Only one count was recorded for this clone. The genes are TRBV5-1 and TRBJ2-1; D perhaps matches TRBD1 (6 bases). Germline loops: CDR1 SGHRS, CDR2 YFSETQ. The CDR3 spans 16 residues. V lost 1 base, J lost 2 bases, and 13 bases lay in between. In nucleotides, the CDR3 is TGCGCCAGCAGCTTGAGGGAAAGGACAGCCTACAATGAGCAGTTCTTC. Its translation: CASSLRERTAYNEQFF.

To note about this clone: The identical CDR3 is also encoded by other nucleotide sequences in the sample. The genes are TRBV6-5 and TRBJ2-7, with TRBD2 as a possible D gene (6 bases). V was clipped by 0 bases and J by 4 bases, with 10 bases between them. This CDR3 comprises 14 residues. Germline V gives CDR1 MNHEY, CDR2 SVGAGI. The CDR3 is CASSYSRGGYEQYF. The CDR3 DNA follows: TGTGCCAGCAGTTACTCAAGGGGAGGTTACGAGCAGTACTTC.

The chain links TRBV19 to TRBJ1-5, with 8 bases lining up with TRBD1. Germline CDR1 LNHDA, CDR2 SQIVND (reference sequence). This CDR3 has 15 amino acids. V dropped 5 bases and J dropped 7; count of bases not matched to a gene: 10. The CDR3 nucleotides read TGTGCCAGTAGTCACGACAGGGGCCAAAAACAGCCCCAGCATTTT. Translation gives CASSHDRGQKQPQHF.

CDR3 sequence reads: CSATGHYGYTF. In nucleotides, the CDR3 is TGCAGTGCTACCGGACACTATGGCTACACCTTC. This chain uses TRBV20-1 with TRBJ1-2; no reliable D call. CDR3 length: 11 amino acids. V lost 4 bases to trimming and J lost 3 bases, with 6 bases between them. Germline V lookup: CDR1 DFQATT, CDR2 SNEGSKA (reference sequence).

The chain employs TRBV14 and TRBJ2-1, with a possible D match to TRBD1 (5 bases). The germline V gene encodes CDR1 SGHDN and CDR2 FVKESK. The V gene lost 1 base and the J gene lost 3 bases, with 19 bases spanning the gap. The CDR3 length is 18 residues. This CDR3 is CASSQGRTTEPFYNEQFF. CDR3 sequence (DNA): TGTGCCAGCAGCCAAGGACGTACGACAGAGCCTTTCTACAATGAGCAGTTCTTC.

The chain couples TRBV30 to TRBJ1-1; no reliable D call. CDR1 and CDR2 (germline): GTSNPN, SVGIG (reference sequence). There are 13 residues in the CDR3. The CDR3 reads CASTEQMNTEAFF. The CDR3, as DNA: TGTGCATCGACGGAGCAGATGAACACTGAAGCTTTCTTT.

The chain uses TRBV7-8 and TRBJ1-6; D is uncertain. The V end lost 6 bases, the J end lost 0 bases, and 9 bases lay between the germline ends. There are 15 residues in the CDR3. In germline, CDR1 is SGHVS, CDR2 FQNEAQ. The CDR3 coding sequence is TGTGCCAGCAGGGAAGGCGGCTCCTATAATTCACCCCTCCACTTT. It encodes CASREGGSYNSPLHF.

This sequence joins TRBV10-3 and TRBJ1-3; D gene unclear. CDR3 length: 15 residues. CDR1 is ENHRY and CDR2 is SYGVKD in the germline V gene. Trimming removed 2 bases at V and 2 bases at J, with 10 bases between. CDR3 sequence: CAISELKEAGNTIYF. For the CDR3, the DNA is TGTGCCATCAGTGAGCTCAAGGAGGCTGGAAACACCATATATTTT.

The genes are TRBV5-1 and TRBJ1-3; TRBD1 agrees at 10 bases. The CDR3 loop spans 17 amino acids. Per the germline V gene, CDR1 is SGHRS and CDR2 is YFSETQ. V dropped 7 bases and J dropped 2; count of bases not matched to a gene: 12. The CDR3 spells CASCFDRGQAAGNTIYF. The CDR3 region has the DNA TGCGCCAGCTGTTTCGACAGGGGGCAAGCGGCTGGAAACACCATATATTTT.

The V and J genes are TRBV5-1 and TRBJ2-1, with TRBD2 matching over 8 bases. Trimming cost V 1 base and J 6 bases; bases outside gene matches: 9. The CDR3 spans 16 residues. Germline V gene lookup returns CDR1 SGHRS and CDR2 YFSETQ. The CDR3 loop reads CASSLIPGLVSNEQFF. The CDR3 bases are TGCGCCAGCAGCTTGATCCCGGGACTAGTAAGCAATGAGCAGTTCTTC.

The CDR3, as DNA: TGTGCCAGTAGTATATCGTCCAGTGCTTTCTTT. This gives the protein CASSISSSAFF. The rearrangement uses TRBV19 and TRBJ1-1; no reliable D call. The CDR3 runs to 11 residues. V was shortened by 2 bases and J by 11 bases, with 9 bases between the two germline ends. Germline CDR1 LNHDA, CDR2 SQIVND (reference sequence).

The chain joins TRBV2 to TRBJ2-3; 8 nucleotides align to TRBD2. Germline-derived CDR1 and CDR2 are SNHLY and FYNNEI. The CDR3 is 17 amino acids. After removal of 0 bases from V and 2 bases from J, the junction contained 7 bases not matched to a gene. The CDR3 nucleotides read TGTGCCAGCAGTGAAGCAAAACTAGCGGCCCCCACAGATACGCAGTATTTT. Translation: CASSEAKLAAPTDTQYF.

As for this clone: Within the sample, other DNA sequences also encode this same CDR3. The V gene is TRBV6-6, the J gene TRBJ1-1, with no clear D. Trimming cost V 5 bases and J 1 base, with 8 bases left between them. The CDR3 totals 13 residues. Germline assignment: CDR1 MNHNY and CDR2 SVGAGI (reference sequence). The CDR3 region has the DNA TGTGCCAGCAGTCGGACGGAGAACACTGAAGCTTTCTTT. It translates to CASSRTENTEAFF.

CDR3 amino acids: CASSSPRAGEENEQFF. CDR3 nucleotide sequence: TGTGCCAGCAGCTCCCCGAGGGCGGGAGAGGAGAATGAGCAGTTCTTC. The chain is built from TRBV11-2 and TRBJ2-1; 7 positions agree with TRBD2. Germline CDR1 and CDR2: SGHAT and FQNNGV. Germline trimming cut 4 bases from V and 7 bases from J; bases unmatched to any gene: 13. The CDR3 is 16 amino acids.

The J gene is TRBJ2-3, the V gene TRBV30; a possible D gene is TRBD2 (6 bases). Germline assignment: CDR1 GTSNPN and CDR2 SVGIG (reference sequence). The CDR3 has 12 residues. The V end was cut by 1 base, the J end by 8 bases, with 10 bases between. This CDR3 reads CAWSGGDLTQYF. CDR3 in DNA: TGTGCCTGGAGTGGGGGGGACCTTACGCAGTATTTT.

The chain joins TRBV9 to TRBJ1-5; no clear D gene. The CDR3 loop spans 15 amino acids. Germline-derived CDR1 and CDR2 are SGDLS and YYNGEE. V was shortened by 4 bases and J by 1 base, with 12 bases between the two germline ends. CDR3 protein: CASSPGTLSNQPQHF. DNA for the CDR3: TGTGCCAGCAGCCCTGGTACGTTAAGCAATCAGCCCCAGCATTTT.

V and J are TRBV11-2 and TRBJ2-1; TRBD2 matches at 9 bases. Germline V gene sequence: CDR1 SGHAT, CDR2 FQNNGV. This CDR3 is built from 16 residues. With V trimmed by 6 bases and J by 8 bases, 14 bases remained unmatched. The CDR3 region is CASRRGRGTSQDEQFF. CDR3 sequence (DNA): TGTGCCAGCAGGAGAGGTAGGGGGACTAGCCAGGATGAGCAGTTCTTC.

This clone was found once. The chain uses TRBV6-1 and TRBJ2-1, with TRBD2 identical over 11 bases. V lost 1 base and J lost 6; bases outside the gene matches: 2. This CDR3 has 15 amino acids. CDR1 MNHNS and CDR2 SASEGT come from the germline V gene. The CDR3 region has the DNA TGTGCCAGCAGTGAAGGACTAGCGGGGACCAATGAGCAGTTCTTC. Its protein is CASSEGLAGTNEQFF.

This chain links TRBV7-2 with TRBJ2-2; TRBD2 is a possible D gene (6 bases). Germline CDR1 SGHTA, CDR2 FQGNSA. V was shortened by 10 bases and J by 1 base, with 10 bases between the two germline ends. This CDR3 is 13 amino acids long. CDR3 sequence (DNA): TGTGCCACCGCGGGACGGAACACCGGGGAGCTGTTTTTT. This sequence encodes CATAGRNTGELFF. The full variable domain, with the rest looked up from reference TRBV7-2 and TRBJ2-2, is GAGVSQSPSNKVTEKGKDVELRCDPISGHTALYWYRQSLGQGLEFLIYFQGNSAPDKSGLPSDRFSAERTGGSVSTLTIQRTQQEDSAVYLCATAGRNTGELFFGEGSRLTVL.

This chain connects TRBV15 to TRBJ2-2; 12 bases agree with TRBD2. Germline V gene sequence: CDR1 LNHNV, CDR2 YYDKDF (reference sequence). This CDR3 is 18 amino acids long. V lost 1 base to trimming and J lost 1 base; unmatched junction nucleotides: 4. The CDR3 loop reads CATSRAGLAGGNTGELFF. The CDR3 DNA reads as TGTGCCACCAGCAGAGCGGGACTAGCGGGTGGGAACACCGGGGAGCTGTTTTTT.

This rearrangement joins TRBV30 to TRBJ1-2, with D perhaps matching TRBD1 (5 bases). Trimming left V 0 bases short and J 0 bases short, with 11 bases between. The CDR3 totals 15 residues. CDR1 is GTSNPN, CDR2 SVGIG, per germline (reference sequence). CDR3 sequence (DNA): TGTGCCTGGAGTGTGGGGCAGAACTCTAACTATGGCTACACCTTC. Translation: CAWSVGQNSNYGYTF.

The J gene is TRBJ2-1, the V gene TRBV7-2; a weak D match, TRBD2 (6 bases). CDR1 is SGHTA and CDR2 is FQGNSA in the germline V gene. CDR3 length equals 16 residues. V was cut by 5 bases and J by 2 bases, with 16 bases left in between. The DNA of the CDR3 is TGTGCCAGCAGCCAAAAACGGGGGAGAGCCTACAATGAGCAGTTCTTC. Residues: CASSQKRGRAYNEQFF.

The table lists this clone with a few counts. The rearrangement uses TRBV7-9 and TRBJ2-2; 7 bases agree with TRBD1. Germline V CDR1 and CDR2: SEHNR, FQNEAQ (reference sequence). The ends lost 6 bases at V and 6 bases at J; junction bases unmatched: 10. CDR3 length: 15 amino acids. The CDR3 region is CASSLTTGVAGELFF. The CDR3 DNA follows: TGTGCCAGCAGTTTAACAACAGGGGTCGCCGGGGAGCTGTTTTTT.

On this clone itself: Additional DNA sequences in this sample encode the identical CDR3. In nucleotides, the CDR3 is TGTGCCAGCAGCTTAAATTTGTACAATGAGCAGTTCTTC. Its translation: CASSLNLYNEQFF. The chain carries TRBV11-3 and TRBJ2-1; D not resolved. The CDR3 is 13 amino acids. Germline loops: CDR1 SGHNT, CDR2 YENEEA. The V end was cut by 2 bases, the J end by 4 bases, with 6 bases between.

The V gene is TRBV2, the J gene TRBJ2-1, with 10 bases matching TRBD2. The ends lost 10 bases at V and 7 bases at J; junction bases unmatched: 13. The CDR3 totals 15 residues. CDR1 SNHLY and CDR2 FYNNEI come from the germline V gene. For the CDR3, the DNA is TGTGCCACCGTTTTGTCTAGCGGGAGACTGAATGAGCAGTTCTTC. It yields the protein CATVLSSGRLNEQFF.

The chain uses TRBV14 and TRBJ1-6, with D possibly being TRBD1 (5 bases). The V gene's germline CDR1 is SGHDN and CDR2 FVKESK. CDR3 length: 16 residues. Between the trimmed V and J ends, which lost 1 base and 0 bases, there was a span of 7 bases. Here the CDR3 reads CASSQGTGSYNSPLHF. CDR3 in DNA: TGTGCCAGCAGCCAAGGTACAGGCTCCTATAATTCACCCCTCCACTTT. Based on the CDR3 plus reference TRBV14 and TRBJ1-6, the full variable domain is EAGVTQFPSHSVIEKGQTVTLRCDPISGHDNLYWYRRVMGKEIKFLLHFVKESKQDESGMPNNRFLAERTGGTYSTLKVQPAELEDSGVYFCASSQGTGSYNSPLHFGNGTRLTVT.

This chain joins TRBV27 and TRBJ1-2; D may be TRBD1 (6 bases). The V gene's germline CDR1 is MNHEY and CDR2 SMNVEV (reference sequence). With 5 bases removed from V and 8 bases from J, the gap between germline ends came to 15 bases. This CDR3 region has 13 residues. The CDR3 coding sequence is TGTGCCAGCAGTCAACAGGGTGGTCGGGGCTACACCTTC. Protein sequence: CASSQQGGRGYTF.

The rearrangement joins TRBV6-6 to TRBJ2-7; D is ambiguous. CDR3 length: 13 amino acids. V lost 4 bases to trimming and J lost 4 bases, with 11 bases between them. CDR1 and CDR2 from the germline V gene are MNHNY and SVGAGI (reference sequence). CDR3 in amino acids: CASSSYMVYEQYF. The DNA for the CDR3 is TGTGCCAGCAGTTCGTACATGGTATACGAGCAGTACTTC.

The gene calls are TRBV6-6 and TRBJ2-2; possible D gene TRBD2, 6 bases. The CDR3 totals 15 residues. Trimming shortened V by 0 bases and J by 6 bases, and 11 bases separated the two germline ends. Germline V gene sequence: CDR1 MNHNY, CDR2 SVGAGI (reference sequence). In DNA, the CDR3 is TGTGCCAGCAGTTACTCGGACGGGAGAGCCGGGGAGCTGTTTTTT. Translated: CASSYSDGRAGELFF.

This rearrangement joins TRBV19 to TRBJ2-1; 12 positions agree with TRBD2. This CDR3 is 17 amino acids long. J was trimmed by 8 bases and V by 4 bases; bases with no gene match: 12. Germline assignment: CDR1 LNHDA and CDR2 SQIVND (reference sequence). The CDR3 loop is CASSKGTSGLRPHEQFF. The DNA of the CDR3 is TGTGCCAGTAGTAAGGGGACTAGCGGGTTACGTCCCCATGAGCAGTTCTTC.

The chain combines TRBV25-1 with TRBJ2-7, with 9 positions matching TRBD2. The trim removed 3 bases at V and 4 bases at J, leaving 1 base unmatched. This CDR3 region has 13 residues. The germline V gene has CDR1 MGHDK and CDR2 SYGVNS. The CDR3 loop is CASSDAGGYEQYF. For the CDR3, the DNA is TGTGCCAGCAGTGACGCGGGGGGGTACGAGCAGTACTTC.

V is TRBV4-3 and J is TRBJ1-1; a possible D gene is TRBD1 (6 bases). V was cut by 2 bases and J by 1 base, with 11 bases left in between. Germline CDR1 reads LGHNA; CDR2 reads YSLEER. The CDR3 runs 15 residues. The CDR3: CASSQTGTGNTEAFF. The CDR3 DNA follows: TGCGCCAGCAGCCAAACAGGGACGGGGAACACTGAAGCTTTCTTT.